This T cell receptor beta chain was identified during a study of blood T cells in healthy people across ages. Broader study findings: Any conclusive comparison of naive versus antigen-experienced cells was prevented by using unsorted PBMCs. The recorded TCR beta diversity per million T cells decreased in a roughly linear manner with age.

The authors ran a second PCR of roughly 6 to 12 cycles using a sample-barcoded 5' primer and a J-beta primer mix. Sequencing yielded, for each sample, at least 3 million paired-end reads carrying CDR3. MiXCR, run by TCRdb on the 5' RACE reads, gives a single entry per CDR3 protein. The table includes 850,000 to 1,000,000 distinct CDR3 sequences, 51% detected once. Peripheral blood from each donor was collected in a volume of approximately 10 milliliters. About this clonotype: Its antigen is still unknown.

V was trimmed by 1 base and J by 8 bases, leaving 12 bases between them. In germline, CDR1 is SGHVS, CDR2 FQNEAQ. This CDR3 spans 14 amino acids. Sequences were obtained from blood. This receptor was taken from a woman aged 55-75 years in good health. The chain recombines TRBV7-8 with TRBJ2-1, with a tentative D call TRBD1 (5 bases). The CDR3 coding sequence is TGTGCCAGCAGCTTAGACAGGTTGAGTCATGAGCAGTTCTTC. Its translation: CASSLDRLSHEQFF. Using reference TRBV7-8 and TRBJ2-1 for the parts outside the CDR3, the full variable domain is GAGVSQSPRYKVAKRGQDVALRCDPISGHVSLFWYQQALGQGPEFLTYFQNEAQLDKSGLPSDRFFAERPEGSVSTLKIQRTQQEDSAVYLCASSLDRLSHEQFFGPGTRLTVL.